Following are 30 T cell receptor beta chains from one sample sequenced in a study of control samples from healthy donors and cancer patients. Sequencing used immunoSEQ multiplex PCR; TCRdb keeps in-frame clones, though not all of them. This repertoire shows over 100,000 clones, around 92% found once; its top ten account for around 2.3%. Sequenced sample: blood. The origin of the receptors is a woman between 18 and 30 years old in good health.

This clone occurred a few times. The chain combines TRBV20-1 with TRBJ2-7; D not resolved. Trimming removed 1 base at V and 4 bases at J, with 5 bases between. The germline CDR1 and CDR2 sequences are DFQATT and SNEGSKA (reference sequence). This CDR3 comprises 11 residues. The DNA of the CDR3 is TGCAGTGCTAGAGGAACTTACGAGCAGTACTTC. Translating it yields CSARGTYEQYF.

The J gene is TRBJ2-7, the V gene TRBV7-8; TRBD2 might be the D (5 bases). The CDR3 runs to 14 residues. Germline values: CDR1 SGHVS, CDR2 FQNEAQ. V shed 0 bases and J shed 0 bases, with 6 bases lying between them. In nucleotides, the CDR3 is TGTGCCAGCAGCTTAGCCGGGATCTCCTACGAGCAGTACTTC. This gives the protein CASSLAGISYEQYF. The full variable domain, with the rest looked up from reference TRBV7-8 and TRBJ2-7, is GAGVSQSPRYKVAKRGQDVALRCDPISGHVSLFWYQQALGQGPEFLTYFQNEAQLDKSGLPSDRFFAERPEGSVSTLKIQRTQQEDSAVYLCASSLAGISYEQYFGPGTRLTVT.

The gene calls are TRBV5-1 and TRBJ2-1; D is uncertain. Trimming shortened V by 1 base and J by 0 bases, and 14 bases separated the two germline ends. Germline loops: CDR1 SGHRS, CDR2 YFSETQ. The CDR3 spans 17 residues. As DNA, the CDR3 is TGCGCCAGCAGCTTGAGCATCTCCTCGACCTCCTACAATGAGCAGTTCTTC. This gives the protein CASSLSISSTSYNEQFF.

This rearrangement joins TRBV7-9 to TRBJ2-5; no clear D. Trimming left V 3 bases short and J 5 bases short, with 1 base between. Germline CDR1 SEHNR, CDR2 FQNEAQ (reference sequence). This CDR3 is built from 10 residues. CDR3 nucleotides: TGTGCCAGCAGCTTTGAGACCCAGTACTTC. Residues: CASSFETQYF.

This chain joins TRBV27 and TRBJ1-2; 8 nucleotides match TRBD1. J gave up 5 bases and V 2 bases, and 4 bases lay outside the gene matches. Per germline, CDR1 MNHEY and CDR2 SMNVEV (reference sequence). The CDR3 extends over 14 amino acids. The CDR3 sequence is CASSLIGQGYGYTF. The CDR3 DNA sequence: TGTGCCAGCAGTTTAATCGGACAGGGATATGGCTACACCTTC.

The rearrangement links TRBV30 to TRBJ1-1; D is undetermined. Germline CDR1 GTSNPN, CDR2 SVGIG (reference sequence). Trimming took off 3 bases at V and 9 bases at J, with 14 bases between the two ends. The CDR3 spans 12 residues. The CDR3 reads CAWRPPGGQAFF. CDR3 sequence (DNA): TGTGCCTGGAGACCCCCCGGAGGACAAGCTTTCTTT.

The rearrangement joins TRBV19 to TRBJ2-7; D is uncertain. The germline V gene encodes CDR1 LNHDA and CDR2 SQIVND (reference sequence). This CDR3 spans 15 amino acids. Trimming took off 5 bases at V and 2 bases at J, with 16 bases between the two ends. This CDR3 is CASSLHLATAYEQYF. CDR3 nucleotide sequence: TGTGCCAGTAGTTTGCATCTGGCGACCGCCTACGAGCAGTACTTC.

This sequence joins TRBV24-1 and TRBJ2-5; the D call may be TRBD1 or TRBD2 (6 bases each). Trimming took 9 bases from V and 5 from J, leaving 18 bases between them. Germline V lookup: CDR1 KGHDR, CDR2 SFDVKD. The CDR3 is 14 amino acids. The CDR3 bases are TGTGCCACCTCCCCGAGAGGGGGGACCGAGACCCAGTACTTC. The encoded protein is CATSPRGGTETQYF.

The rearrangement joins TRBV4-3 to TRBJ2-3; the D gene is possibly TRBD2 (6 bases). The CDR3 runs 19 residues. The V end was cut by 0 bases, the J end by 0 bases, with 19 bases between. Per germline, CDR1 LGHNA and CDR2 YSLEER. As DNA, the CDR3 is TGCGCCAGCAGCCAAGAAATGGGGGGTAGCGGAGTTAGCACAGATACGCAGTATTTT. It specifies CASSQEMGGSGVSTDTQYF.

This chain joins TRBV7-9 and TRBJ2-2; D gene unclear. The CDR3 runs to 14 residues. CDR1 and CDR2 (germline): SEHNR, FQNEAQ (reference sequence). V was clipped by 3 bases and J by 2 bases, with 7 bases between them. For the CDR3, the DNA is TGTGCCAGCAGCTTGAGACCCAACACCGGGGAGCTGTTTTTT. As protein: CASSLRPNTGELFF.

The CDR3 reads CASVQGGGSTDTQYF. In DNA form, the CDR3 reads TGTGCCAGTGTCCAAGGCGGGGGGTCCACAGATACGCAGTATTTT. V gene TRBV19 combines with J gene TRBJ2-3; 8 bases are shared with TRBD2. This CDR3 has 15 residues. CDR1 is LNHDA and CDR2 is SQIVND in the germline V gene (reference sequence). The J segment lost 2 bases and the V segment lost 8 bases, leaving 9 bases of the junction unmatched.

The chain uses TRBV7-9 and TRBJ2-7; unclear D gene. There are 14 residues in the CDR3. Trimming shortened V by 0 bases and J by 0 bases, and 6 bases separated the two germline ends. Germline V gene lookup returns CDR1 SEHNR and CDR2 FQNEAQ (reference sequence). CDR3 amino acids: CASSLAASSYEQYF. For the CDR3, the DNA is TGTGCCAGCAGCTTAGCGGCCAGCTCCTACGAGCAGTACTTC.

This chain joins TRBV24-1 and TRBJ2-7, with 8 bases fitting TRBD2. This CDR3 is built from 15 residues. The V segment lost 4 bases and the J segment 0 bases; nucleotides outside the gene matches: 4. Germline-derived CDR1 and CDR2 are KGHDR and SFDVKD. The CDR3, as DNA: TGTGCCACCAGTGACCCGAGCGGGAGCTCCTACGAGCAGTACTTC. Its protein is CATSDPSGSSYEQYF.

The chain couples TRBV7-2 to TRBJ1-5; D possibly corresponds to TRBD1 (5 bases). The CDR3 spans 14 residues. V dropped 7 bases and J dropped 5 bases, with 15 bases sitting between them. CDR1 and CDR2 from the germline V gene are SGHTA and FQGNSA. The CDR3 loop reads CASTFRDGDQPQHF. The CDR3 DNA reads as TGTGCCAGCACCTTCCGGGACGGAGATCAGCCCCAGCATTTT.

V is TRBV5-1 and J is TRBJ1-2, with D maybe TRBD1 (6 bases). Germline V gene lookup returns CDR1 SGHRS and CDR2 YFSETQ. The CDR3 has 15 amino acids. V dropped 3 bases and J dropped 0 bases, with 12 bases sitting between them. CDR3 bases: TGCGCCAGCAGCTCCCCCGGGACACCTAACTATGGCTACACCTTC. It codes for CASSSPGTPNYGYTF.

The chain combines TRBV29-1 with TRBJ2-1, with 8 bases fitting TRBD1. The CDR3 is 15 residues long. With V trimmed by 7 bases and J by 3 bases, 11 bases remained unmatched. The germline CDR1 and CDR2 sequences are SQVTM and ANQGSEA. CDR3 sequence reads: CSAIAGQGSYNEQFF. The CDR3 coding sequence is TGCAGCGCCATTGCTGGACAGGGTAGCTACAATGAGCAGTTCTTC.

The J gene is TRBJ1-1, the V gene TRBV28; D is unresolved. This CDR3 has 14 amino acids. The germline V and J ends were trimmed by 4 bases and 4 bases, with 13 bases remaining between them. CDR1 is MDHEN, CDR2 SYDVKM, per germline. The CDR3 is CASSSLLGGTEAFF. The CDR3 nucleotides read TGTGCCAGCAGTTCCCTGTTGGGCGGCACTGAAGCTTTCTTT.

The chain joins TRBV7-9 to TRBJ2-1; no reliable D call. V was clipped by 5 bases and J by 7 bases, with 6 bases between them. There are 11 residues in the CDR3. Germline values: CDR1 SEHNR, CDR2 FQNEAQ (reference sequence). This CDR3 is CASSRFNEQFF. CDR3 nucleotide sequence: TGTGCCAGCAGCCGATTTAATGAGCAGTTCTTC.

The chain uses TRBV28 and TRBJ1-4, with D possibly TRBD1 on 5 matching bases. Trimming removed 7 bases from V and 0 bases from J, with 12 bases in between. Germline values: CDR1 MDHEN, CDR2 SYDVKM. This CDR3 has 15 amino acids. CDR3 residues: CASITGFSTNEKLFF. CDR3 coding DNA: TGTGCCAGCATTACAGGATTTTCAACTAATGAAAAACTGTTTTTT.

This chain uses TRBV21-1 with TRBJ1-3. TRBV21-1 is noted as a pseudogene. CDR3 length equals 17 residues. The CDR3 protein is CASSKVAVEGSGNTIYF. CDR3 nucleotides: TGTGCCAGCAGCAAAGTGGCGGTAGAGGGGTCAGGAAACACCATATATTTT.

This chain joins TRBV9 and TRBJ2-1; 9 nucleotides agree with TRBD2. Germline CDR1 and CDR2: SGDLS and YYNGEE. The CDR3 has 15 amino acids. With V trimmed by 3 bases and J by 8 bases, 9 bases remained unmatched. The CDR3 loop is CASSGGAGGPDEQFF. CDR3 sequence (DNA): TGTGCCAGCAGCGGGGGCGCGGGGGGGCCCGATGAGCAGTTCTTC.

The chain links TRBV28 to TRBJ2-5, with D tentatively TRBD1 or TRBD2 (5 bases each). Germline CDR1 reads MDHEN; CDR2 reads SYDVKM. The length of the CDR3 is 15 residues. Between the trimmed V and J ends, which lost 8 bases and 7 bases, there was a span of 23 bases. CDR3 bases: TGTGCCAGCTGGGGTACGGGGCAGGCGTCCGGGACCCAGTACTTC. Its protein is CASWGTGQASGTQYF.

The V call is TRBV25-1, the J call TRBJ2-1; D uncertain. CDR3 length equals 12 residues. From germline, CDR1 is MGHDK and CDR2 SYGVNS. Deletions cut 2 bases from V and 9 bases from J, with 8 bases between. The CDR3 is CASSEPGGEQFF. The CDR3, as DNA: TGTGCCAGCAGTGAACCAGGTGGTGAGCAGTTCTTC.

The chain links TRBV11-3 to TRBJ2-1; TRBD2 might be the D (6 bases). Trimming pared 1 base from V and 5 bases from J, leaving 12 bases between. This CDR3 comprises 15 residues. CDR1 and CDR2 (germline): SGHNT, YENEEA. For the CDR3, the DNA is TGTGCCAGCAGCTTAGGGGCGGGACTCAACAATGAGCAGTTCTTC. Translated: CASSLGAGLNNEQFF.

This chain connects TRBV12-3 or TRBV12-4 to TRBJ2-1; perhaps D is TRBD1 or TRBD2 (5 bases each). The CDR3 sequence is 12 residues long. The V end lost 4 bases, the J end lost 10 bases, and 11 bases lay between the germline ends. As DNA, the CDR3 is TGTGCCAGCAGTTGGGGCGGGCCCGAGCAGTTCTTC. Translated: CASSWGGPEQFF.

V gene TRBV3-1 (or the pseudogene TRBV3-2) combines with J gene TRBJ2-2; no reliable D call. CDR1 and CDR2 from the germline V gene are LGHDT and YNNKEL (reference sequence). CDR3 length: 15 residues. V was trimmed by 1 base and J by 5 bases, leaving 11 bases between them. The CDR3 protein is CASSQGPQSTGELFF. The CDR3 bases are TGTGCCAGCAGCCAAGGACCGCAGTCTACCGGGGAGCTGTTTTTT.

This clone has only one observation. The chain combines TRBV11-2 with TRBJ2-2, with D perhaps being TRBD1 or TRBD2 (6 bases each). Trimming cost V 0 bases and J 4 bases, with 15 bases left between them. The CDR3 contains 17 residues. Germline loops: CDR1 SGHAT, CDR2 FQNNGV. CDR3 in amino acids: CASSLDRGKGGTGELFF. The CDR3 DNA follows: TGTGCCAGCAGCTTAGATCGAGGAAAGGGGGGCACCGGGGAGCTGTTTTTT.

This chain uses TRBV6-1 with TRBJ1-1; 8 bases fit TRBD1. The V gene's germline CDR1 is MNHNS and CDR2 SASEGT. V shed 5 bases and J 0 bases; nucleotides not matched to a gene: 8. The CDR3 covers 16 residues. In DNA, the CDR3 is TGTGCCAGCAGTCAAGACCCCAGGGGGCTGAACACTGAAGCTTTCTTT. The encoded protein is CASSQDPRGLNTEAFF.

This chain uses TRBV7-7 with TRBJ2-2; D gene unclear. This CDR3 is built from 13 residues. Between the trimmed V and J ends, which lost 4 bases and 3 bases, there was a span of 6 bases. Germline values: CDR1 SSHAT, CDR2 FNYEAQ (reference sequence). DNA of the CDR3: TGTGCCAGCAGCTCCCCAGACACCGGGGAGCTGTTTTTT. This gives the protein CASSSPDTGELFF.

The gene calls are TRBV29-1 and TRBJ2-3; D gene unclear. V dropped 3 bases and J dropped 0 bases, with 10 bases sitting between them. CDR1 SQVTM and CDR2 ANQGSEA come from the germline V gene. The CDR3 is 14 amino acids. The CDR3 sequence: CSVESRFSTDTQYF. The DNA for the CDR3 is TGCAGCGTTGAGAGTCGGTTCAGCACAGATACGCAGTATTTT.